These 25 T cell receptor beta chains were sequenced from one sample in a study of blood T cell repertoires in COVID-19. Profiled with immunoSEQ multiplex PCR; TCRdb holds only in-frame clones, not every one. Of approximately 75,000 clones detected, roughly four fifths appear once; the ten largest clones hold around 9.6%. The source material was peripheral blood. These receptors came from a woman older than 75 with acute or convalescent COVID-19.

CDR3 bases: TGCGCCAGCAGCTCTAGGACAGGGGGAACCGAGACCCAGTACTTC. Its protein product is CASSSRTGGTETQYF. This chain uses TRBV5-1 with TRBJ2-5; 10 nucleotides line up with TRBD1. Trimming cost V 3 bases and J 5 bases; bases outside gene matches: 7. The CDR3 contains 15 residues. CDR1 is SGHRS and CDR2 is YFSETQ in the germline V gene.

Only one count was recorded for this clone. The chain links TRBV7-2 to TRBJ1-2; D gene unclear. Germline CDR1 and CDR2: SGHTA and FQGNSA. Deletions cut 5 bases from V and 6 bases from J, with 19 bases between. The length of the CDR3 is 15 residues. For the CDR3, the DNA is TGTGCCAGCAGCCCCGAACCCCGGGTCTTCCATGGCTACACCTTC. This sequence encodes CASSPEPRVFHGYTF.

This clone was observed a single time. This chain connects TRBV7-3 to TRBJ2-1, with TRBD2 matching 10 bases. The CDR3 totals 15 residues. V shed 5 bases and J 8 bases; nucleotides not matched to a gene: 9. Germline V lookup: CDR1 SGHTA, CDR2 FQGTGA. The CDR3 protein is CASSLEAGGLDEQFF. CDR3 coding DNA: TGTGCCAGCAGCCTGGAAGCGGGGGGGCTCGATGAGCAGTTCTTC. Variable domain in full (rest from reference TRBV7-3 and TRBJ2-1): GAGVSQTPSNKVTEKGKYVELRCDPISGHTALYWYRQSLGQGPEFLIYFQGTGAADDSGLPNDRFFAVRPEGSVSTLKIQRTERGDSAVYLCASSLEAGGLDEQFFGPGTRLTVL.

The chain couples TRBV5-8 to TRBJ1-2; D remains ambiguous. The V gene's germline CDR1 is SGHTS and CDR2 YDEGEE. With 0 bases removed from V and 6 bases from J, the gap between germline ends came to 15 bases. CDR3 size: 15 residues. The CDR3 nucleotides are TGTGCCAGCAGCTTGGAGGGTGCGGGGTCCCATGGCTACACCTTC. Translated, it gives CASSLEGAGSHGYTF. Looking up the rest from reference TRBV5-8 and TRBJ1-2 gives the full variable domain: EAGVTQSPTHLIKTRGQQATLRCSPISGHTSVYWYQQALGLGLQFLLWYDEGEERNRGNFPPRFSGRQFPNYSSELNVNALELEDSALYLCASSLEGAGSHGYTFGSGTRLTVV.

A note on this clone: Distinct nucleotide sequences in the sample also encode this CDR3. The chain joins TRBV27 to TRBJ2-3; D is perhaps TRBD2 (7 bases). The CDR3 length is 16 residues. V was pared by 3 bases and J by 0 bases, with 13 bases between. Per germline, CDR1 MNHEY and CDR2 SMNVEV (reference sequence). The CDR3 here is CASSFSGGTSTDTQYF. CDR3 DNA: TGTGCCAGCAGTTTTTCGGGGGGCACTAGCACAGATACGCAGTATTTT.

The chain has TRBV29-1 and TRBJ1-1; no reliable D call. This CDR3 spans 10 amino acids. V was shortened by 4 bases and J by 8 bases, with 8 bases between the two germline ends. Germline lookup yields CDR1 SQVTM and CDR2 ANQGSEA. The CDR3 region is CSVVRVEAFF. CDR3 nucleotide sequence: TGCAGCGTTGTGAGGGTGGAAGCTTTCTTT.

The chain recombines TRBV18 with TRBJ2-7; 9 bases align to TRBD1. CDR1 is KGHSH and CDR2 is LQKENI in the germline V gene. The CDR3 spans 17 residues. The trim removed 5 bases at V and 2 bases at J, leaving 13 bases unmatched. For the CDR3, the DNA is TGTGCCAGCTCAAGCAACATAGGACAGGGGATTGCCTACGAGCAGTACTTC. As protein: CASSSNIGQGIAYEQYF.

The genes are TRBV7-2 and TRBJ1-2, with TRBD1 matching 9 bases. This CDR3 spans 15 amino acids. Unmatched junction bases numbered 5, after V lost 0 bases and J lost 6 bases. Per germline, CDR1 SGHTA and CDR2 FQGNSA. In nucleotides, the CDR3 is TGTGCCAGCAGCTTAGCGCTGGACAGGGGAGATGGCTACACCTTC. Translated: CASSLALDRGDGYTF.

V gene TRBV5-1 combines with J gene TRBJ2-1; TRBD2 aligns across 13 bases. The CDR3 length is 19 residues. V was clipped by 2 bases and J by 1 base; unmatched bases: 9. CDR1 and CDR2 (germline): SGHRS, YFSETQ. CDR3 sequence (DNA): TGCGCCAGCAGCTTCTTTAGGACTAGCGGGGGAAGGTCCTACAATGAGCAGTTCTTC. Residues: CASSFFRTSGGRSYNEQFF.

The chain recombines TRBV19 with TRBJ1-1; possible D gene TRBD1, 6 bases. The CDR3 is 14 amino acids. The V gene's germline CDR1 is LNHDA and CDR2 SQIVND (reference sequence). Trimming stripped 5 bases from V and 2 bases from J, with 12 bases between. The CDR3 nucleotides are TGTGCCAGTAGTCAGGACAGAGTCAACACTGAAGCTTTCTTT. Translation gives CASSQDRVNTEAFF. The full variable domain, its missing parts supplied by reference TRBV19 and TRBJ1-1, is DGGITQSPKYLFRKEGQNVTLSCEQNLNHDAMYWYRQDPGQGLRLIYYSQIVNDFQKGDIAEGYSVSREKKESFPLTVTSAQKNPTAFYLCASSQDRVNTEAFFGQGTRLTVV.

J is TRBJ1-5 and V is TRBV3-1 (or the pseudogene TRBV3-2); D might be TRBD1 (6 bases). Germline V lookup: CDR1 LGHDT, CDR2 YNNKEL (reference sequence). CDR3 size: 15 residues. Trimming shortened V by 4 bases and J by 7 bases, and 17 bases separated the two germline ends. CDR3 nucleotides: TGTGCCAGCAGCCCCCAGGGGTCCACCCTACAGCCCCAGCATTTT. It specifies CASSPQGSTLQPQHF.

The rearrangement joins TRBV4-1 to TRBJ2-5; 10 bases fit TRBD2. This CDR3 is built from 20 residues. CDR1 is MGHRA and CDR2 is YSYEKL in the germline V gene. Trimming at V came to 2 bases and at J to 0 bases, leaving 15 bases not matched to a gene. As DNA, the CDR3 is TGCGCCAGCAGCCAATTTCTAGCGGGGGCCGGCAGCTCTAACCAAGAGACCCAGTACTTC. Its translation: CASSQFLAGAGSSNQETQYF.

This chain uses TRBV7-2 with TRBJ1-6; D uncertain. This CDR3 has 16 residues. Per the germline V gene, CDR1 is SGHTA and CDR2 is FQGNSA. V was shortened by 3 bases and J by 6 bases, with 15 bases between the two germline ends. As DNA, the CDR3 is TGTGCCAGCAGCTTTAGTACAGCACCTACTAATTCACCCCTCCACTTT. Translating gives CASSFSTAPTNSPLHF.

This clone was observed a handful of times. The chain links TRBV6-5 to TRBJ2-6; D is uncertain. Germline V gene sequence: CDR1 MNHEY, CDR2 SVGAGI. This CDR3 comprises 15 residues. The V gene lost 5 bases and the J gene lost 0 bases, with 8 bases spanning the gap. CDR3 amino acids: CASSKSLSGANVLTF. CDR3 DNA: TGTGCCAGCAGTAAAAGCCTCTCTGGGGCCAACGTCCTGACTTTC.

The rearrangement joins TRBV21-1 to TRBJ1-5. TRBV21-1 is a pseudogene locus. CDR3 length equals 11 residues. In DNA, the CDR3 is TGTGCCAGCAGGAGTTCCCAGCCCCAGCATTTT. Residues: CASRSSQPQHF.

The chain joins TRBV6-5 to TRBJ2-7; TRBD1 is a possible D gene (7 bases). In germline, CDR1 is MNHEY, CDR2 SVGAGI. The ends were cut back, 0 bases at V and 3 bases at J, with 15 bases in the middle. The CDR3 length is 16 residues. CDR3 sequence reads: CASSYSIPGGNYEQYF. CDR3 sequence (DNA): TGTGCCAGCAGTTACTCGATTCCAGGGGGGAACTACGAGCAGTACTTC.

The chain is built from TRBV7-2 and TRBJ1-4, with D possibly being TRBD1 (6 bases). Germline-derived CDR1 and CDR2 are SGHTA and FQGNSA. V lost 0 bases, J lost 8 bases, and 16 bases lay in between. This CDR3 region has 16 residues. CDR3 sequence: CASSLAHRAVGEKLFF. As DNA, the CDR3 is TGTGCCAGCAGCTTAGCGCACAGGGCGGTAGGAGAAAAACTGTTTTTT. Full variable domain (outside the CDR3, taken from reference TRBV7-2 and TRBJ1-4): GAGVSQSPSNKVTEKGKDVELRCDPISGHTALYWYRQSLGQGLEFLIYFQGNSAPDKSGLPSDRFSAERTGGSVSTLTIQRTQQEDSAVYLCASSLAHRAVGEKLFFGSGTQLSVL.

V and J are TRBV6-5 and TRBJ2-5, with a possible D match to TRBD2 (7 bases). V lost 0 bases to trimming and J lost 5 bases, with 13 bases between them. The CDR3 sequence is 15 residues long. Germline values: CDR1 MNHEY, CDR2 SVGAGI. The CDR3 DNA is TGTGCCAGCAGTTACTCGAGAGGGGGGGAGGAGACCCAGTACTTC. This sequence encodes CASSYSRGGEETQYF.

The chain recombines TRBV7-9 with TRBJ1-1, with 10 bases that match TRBD1. The ends lost 4 bases at V and 5 bases at J; junction bases unmatched: 4. Germline loops: CDR1 SEHNR, CDR2 FQNEAQ (reference sequence). This CDR3 has 14 amino acids. CDR3 in amino acids: CASSWTGGRTEAFF. DNA of the CDR3: TGTGCCAGCAGCTGGACAGGGGGGCGGACTGAAGCTTTCTTT.

This rearrangement joins TRBV7-2 to TRBJ2-2; tentative D call: TRBD1 (6 bases). Deletions cut 5 bases from V and 4 bases from J, with 20 bases between. This CDR3 region has 17 residues. Per the germline V gene, CDR1 is SGHTA and CDR2 is FQGNSA. As DNA, the CDR3 is TGTGCCAGCAGCCTACAACCACCAGGGGTCGTCACCGGGGAGCTGTTTTTT. This encodes CASSLQPPGVVTGELFF.

The rearrangement joins TRBV2 to TRBJ2-3; maybe TRBD1 (7 bases). CDR3 size: 15 residues. Trimming removed 1 base from V and 11 bases from J, with 19 bases in between. Germline V CDR1 and CDR2: SNHLY, FYNNEI. In DNA form, the CDR3 reads TGTGCCAGCAGTGAAGAGGGGGGACAGACATTTGGGCAGTATTTT. Translated, it gives CASSEEGGQTFGQYF.

This clone turned up a few times. J is TRBJ1-4 and V is TRBV7-9; 9 bases are shared with TRBD1. The CDR3 runs to 14 residues. In germline, CDR1 is SEHNR, CDR2 FQNEAQ (reference sequence). The V segment lost 6 bases and the J segment 5 bases; nucleotides outside the gene matches: 4. The CDR3 DNA sequence: TGTGCCAGCAGTTTGGGACAGGGAAATGAAAAACTGTTTTTT. This sequence encodes CASSLGQGNEKLFF. Supplemented by reference TRBV7-9 and TRBJ1-4, the full variable domain reads DTGVSQNPRHKITKRGQNVTFRCDPISEHNRLYWYRQTLGQGPEFLTYFQNEAQLEKSRLLSDRFSAERPKGSFSTLEIQRTEQGDSAMYLCASSLGQGNEKLFFGSGTQLSVL.

The V and J genes are TRBV19 and TRBJ2-5; D might be TRBD1 (6 bases). The V end was cut by 4 bases, the J end by 1 base, with 13 bases between. Germline V gene data show CDR1 as LNHDA and CDR2 as SQIVND (reference sequence). The CDR3 extends over 15 amino acids. CDR3 sequence: CASSTLTGLQETQYF. In nucleotides, the CDR3 is TGTGCCAGTAGTACCTTGACAGGTCTCCAAGAGACCCAGTACTTC.

CDR3 sequence: CASSLSGGVMDTQYF. As DNA, the CDR3 is TGTGCCAGCAGTCTTAGCGGGGGTGTGATGGATACGCAGTATTTT. The chain combines TRBV6-5 with TRBJ2-3, with 9 bases that match TRBD2. This CDR3 spans 15 amino acids. The V gene end was trimmed by 5 bases and the J gene end by 6 bases; junction bases not matched to a gene: 9. The germline V gene encodes CDR1 MNHEY and CDR2 SVGAGI.

This sequence joins TRBV5-1 and TRBJ2-2, with TRBD2 identical over 10 bases. J lost 0 bases, V lost 6 bases, and 2 bases had no gene match. There are 15 residues in the CDR3. Germline assignment: CDR1 SGHRS and CDR2 YFSETQ. CDR3 residues: CASTTSGANTGELFF. CDR3 nucleotide sequence: TGCGCCAGCACTACTAGCGGGGCGAACACCGGGGAGCTGTTTTTT.